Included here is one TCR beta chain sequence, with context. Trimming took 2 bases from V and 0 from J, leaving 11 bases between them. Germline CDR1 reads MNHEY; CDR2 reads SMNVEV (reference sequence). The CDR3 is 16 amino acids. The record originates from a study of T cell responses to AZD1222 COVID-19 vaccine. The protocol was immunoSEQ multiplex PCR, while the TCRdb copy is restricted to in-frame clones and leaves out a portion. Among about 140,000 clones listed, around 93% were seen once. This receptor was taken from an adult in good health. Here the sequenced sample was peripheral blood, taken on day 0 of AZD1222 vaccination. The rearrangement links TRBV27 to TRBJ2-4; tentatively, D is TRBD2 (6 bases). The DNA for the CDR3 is TGTGCCAGCAGTTTACGATCGGGACTAGCCAAAAACATTCAGTACTTC. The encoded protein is CASSLRSGLAKNIQYF.